The subject of this entry is one T cell receptor (beta chain). V gave up 6 bases and J gave up 2 bases, with 13 bases separating them. From germline, CDR1 is LNHDA and CDR2 SQIVND (reference sequence). This CDR3 has 15 amino acids. The table came from immunoSEQ multiplex PCR; TCRdb's copy has only in-frame clones and leaves some out. The data hold under 200,000 clones, with 83% observed a single time. The data were taken from a study of blood T cell repertoires in COVID-19. Study-wide background: Whether acute or convalescent, the COVID-19 samples came from the United States, Italy and Spain. The analysed material was cDNA or gDNA that came from T cells, B-cell-depleted T cells, or PBMCs.

V and J are TRBV19 and TRBJ2-2, with a weak D call TRBD2 (6 bases). The clonotype originates from a woman aged 65 to 85 who had recovered from COVID-19. Specimen: peripheral blood. The CDR3 nucleotides read TGTGCCAGTAGCACTAGCATTAGTAACACCGGGGAGCTGTTTTTT. As protein: CASSTSISNTGELFF.